This T cell receptor (beta chain) was sequenced during a study of T cells in Graves' hyperthyroidism and ophthalmopathy. Study-level results: Ophthalmopathy onset followed model prediction by a median about six months. Expanded thyroid clonotypes (above 0.001) were mostly also found in blood. Separating ophthalmopathy from stable hyperthyroidism was achieved by a 13 V-J model.

Criteria for exclusion of patients were uncontrolled infection, other autoimmune disease, pregnancy or lactation. This clonotype was seen many times. Its antigen is currently unknown. The CDR3 covers 13 residues. The germline CDR1 and CDR2 sequences are DFQATT and SNEGSKA (reference sequence). V lost 6 bases and J lost 2; bases outside the gene matches: 4. TCR beta CDR3 region amplification was performed from RNA transcripts. TCR CDR3 regions were first amplified by RT-PCR with HTBI primers. TCRdb reprocessed the multiplex PCR reads via MiXCR and lists one record per CDR3 protein. Of a few hundred thousand distinct CDR3 sequences listed, more than 12% are singletons.

Sequenced input: blood. This sequence joins TRBV20-1 and TRBJ2-5, with 9 bases identical to TRBD2. The clonotype was recovered from a woman in her thirties with Graves' ophthalmopathy. In DNA form, the CDR3 reads TGCAGTGCCCTAGCGGGGCCTCAAGAGACCCAGTACTTC. Translation gives CSALAGPQETQYF.